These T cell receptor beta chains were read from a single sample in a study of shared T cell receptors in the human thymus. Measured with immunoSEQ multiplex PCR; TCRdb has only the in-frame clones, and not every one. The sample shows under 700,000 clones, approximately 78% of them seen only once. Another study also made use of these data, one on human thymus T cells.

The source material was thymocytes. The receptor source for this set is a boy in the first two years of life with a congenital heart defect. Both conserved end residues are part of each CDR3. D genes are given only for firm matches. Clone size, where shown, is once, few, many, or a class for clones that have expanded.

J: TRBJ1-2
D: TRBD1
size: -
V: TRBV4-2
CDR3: CASSQDEGGHGYTF
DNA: TGTGCCAGCAGCCAAGATGAAGGGGGCCATGGCTACACCTTC

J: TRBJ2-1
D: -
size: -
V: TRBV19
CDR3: CASSRGTGWSGSIHEQFF
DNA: TGTGCCAGTAGTAGAGGGACAGGGTGGAGCGGGAGTATACATGAGCAGTTCTTC

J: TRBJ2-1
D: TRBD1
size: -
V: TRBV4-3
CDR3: CASSPRETKSSGTGGDEQFF
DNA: TGCGCCAGCAGCCCAAGGGAGACCAAAAGTTCCGGGACAGGGGGCGATGAGCAGTTCTTC

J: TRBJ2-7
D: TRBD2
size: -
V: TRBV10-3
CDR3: CAISGVRGREGSHEQYF
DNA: TGTGCCATCAGTGGCGTTAGAGGCAGGGAGGGATCCCACGAGCAGTACTTC

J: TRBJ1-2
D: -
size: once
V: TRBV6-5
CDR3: CASSLDRNYGYTF
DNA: TGTGCCAGCAGTTTAGACAGGAACTATGGCTACACCTTC

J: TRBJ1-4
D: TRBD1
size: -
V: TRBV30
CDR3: CAWSVWVMDREGEKLFF
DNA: TGTGCCTGGAGTGTTTGGGTGATGGACAGGGAGGGCGAAAAACTGTTTTTT

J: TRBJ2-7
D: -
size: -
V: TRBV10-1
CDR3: CASSEVQGGEQYF
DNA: TGCGCCAGCAGTGAAGTCCAGGGAGGCGAGCAGTACTTC

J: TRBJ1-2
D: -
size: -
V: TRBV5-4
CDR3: CASSMEQGHYGYTF
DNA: TGTGCCAGCAGCATGGAACAGGGCCACTATGGCTACACCTTC

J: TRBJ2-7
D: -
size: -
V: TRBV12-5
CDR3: CASGARYGIYEQYF
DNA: TGTGCTAGTGGAGCCAGGTACGGGATCTACGAGCAGTACTTC

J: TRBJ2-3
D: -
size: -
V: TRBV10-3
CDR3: CAISGTDTQYF
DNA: TGTGCCATCAGCGGCACAGATACGCAGTATTTT

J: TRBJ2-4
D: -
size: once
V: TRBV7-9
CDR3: CASSLARWEGVAKNIQYF
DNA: TGTGCCAGCAGCTTAGCGCGGTGGGAGGGGGTAGCCAAAAACATTCAGTACTTC

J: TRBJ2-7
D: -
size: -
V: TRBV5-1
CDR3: CASSLGTGSSYEQYF
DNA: TGCGCCAGCAGCTTGGGCACAGGCTCCTCCTACGAGCAGTACTTC

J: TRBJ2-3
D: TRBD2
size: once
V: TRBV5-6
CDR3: CASSLGPGGDQYF
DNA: TGTGCCAGCAGCTTAGGGCCCGGGGGGGACCAGTATTTT

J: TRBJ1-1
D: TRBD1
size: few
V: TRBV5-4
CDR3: CASSIRDSLTEAFF
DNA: TGTGCCAGCAGCATCCGGGACAGTTTGACTGAAGCTTTCTTT

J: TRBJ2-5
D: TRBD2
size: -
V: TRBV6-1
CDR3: CASSEGATSEKLREQETQYF
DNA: TGTGCCAGCAGTGAAGGGGCGACTAGCGAAAAACTCCGTGAACAAGAGACCCAGTACTTC

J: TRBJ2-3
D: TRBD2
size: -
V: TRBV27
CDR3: CASRDEASGRGGNTDTQYF
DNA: TGTGCCAGCAGGGACGAAGCTAGCGGGAGGGGAGGGAACACAGATACGCAGTATTTT

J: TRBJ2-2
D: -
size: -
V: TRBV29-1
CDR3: CSVVVANPGELFF
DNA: TGCAGCGTTGTGGTAGCGAACCCCGGGGAGCTGTTTTTT